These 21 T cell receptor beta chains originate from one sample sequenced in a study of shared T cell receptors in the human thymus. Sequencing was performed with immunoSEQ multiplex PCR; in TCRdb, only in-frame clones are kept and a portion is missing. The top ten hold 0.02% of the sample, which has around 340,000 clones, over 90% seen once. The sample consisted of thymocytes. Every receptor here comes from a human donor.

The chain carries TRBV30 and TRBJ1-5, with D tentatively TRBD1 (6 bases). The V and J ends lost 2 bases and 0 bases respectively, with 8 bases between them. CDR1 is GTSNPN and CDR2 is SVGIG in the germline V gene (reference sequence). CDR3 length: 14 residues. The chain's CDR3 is CAWSKGGSNQPQHF. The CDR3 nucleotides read TGTGCCTGGAGTAAGGGGGGTAGCAATCAGCCCCAGCATTTT.

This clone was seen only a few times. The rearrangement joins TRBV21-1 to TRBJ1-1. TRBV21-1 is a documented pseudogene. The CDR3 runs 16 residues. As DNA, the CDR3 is TGTGCCAGCAGCAAAGTGGCGTATATCATGAACACTGAAGCTTTCTTT. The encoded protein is CASSKVAYIMNTEAFF.

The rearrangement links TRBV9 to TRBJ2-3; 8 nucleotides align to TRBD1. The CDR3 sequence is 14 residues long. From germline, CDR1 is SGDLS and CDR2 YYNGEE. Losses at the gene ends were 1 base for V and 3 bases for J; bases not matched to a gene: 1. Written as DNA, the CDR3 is TGTGCCAGCAGCGTACAGGGGGCAACAGATACGCAGTATTTT. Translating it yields CASSVQGATDTQYF. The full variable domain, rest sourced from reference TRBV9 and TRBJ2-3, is DSGVTQTPKHLITATGQRVTLRCSPRSGDLSVYWYQQSLDQGLQFLIQYYNGEERAKGNILERFSAQQFPDLHSELNLSSLELGDSALYFCASSVQGATDTQYFGPGTRLTVL.

CDR3 residues: CASSTGTQTYEQYF. Here the CDR3 DNA reads TGTGCCAGCAGCACCGGGACCCAGACCTACGAGCAGTACTTC. This chain links TRBV2 with TRBJ2-7; D possibly uses TRBD1 or TRBD2 (5 bases each). The germline V gene encodes CDR1 SNHLY and CDR2 FYNNEI. The germline V and J ends were trimmed by 6 bases and 2 bases, with 14 bases remaining between them. This CDR3 has 14 amino acids.

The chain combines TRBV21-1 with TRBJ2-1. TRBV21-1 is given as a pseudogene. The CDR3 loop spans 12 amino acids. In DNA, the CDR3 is TGTGCCAGCAGCAAAGCGGGATATGAGCAGTTCTTC. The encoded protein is CASSKAGYEQFF.

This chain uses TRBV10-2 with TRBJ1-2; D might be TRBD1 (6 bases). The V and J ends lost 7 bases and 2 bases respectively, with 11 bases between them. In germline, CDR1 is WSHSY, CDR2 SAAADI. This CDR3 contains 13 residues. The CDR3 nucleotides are TGCGCCAGCACAGGGGACGGCAACTATGGCTACACCTTC. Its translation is CASTGDGNYGYTF.

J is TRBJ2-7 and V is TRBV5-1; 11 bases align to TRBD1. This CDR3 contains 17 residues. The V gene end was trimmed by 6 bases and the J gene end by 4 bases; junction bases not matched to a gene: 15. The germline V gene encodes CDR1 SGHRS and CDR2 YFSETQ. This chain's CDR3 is CASMAPRTGGRHYEQYF. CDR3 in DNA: TGCGCCAGCATGGCTCCCCGGACAGGGGGCAGGCATTACGAGCAGTACTTC.

CDR3 bases: TGTGCCAGTCTTCAAACAGGGCGCGCTTTTGGCAATCAGCCCCAGCATTTT. Protein: CASLQTGRAFGNQPQHF. The gene calls are TRBV19 and TRBJ1-5; tentative D call: TRBD1 (6 bases). The CDR3 consists of 17 residues. Trimming removed 8 bases from V and 2 bases from J, with 22 bases in between. CDR1 LNHDA and CDR2 SQIVND come from the germline V gene (reference sequence).

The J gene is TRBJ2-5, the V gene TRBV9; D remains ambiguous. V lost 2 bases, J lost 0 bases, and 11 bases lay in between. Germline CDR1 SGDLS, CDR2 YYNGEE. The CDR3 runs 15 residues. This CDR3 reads CASSVADLYQETQYF. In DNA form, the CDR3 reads TGTGCCAGCAGCGTTGCTGACCTATACCAAGAGACCCAGTACTTC. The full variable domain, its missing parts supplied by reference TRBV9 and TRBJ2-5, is DSGVTQTPKHLITATGQRVTLRCSPRSGDLSVYWYQQSLDQGLQFLIQYYNGEERAKGNILERFSAQQFPDLHSELNLSSLELGDSALYFCASSVADLYQETQYFGPGTRLLVL.

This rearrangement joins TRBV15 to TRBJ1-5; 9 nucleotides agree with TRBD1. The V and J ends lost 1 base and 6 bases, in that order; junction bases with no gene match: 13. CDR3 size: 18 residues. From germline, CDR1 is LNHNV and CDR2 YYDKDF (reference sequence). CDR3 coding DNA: TGTGCCACCAGCAGAGTCTTGGGTTGGGACAGGGACCGTCAGCCCCAGCATTTT. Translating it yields CATSRVLGWDRDRQPQHF.

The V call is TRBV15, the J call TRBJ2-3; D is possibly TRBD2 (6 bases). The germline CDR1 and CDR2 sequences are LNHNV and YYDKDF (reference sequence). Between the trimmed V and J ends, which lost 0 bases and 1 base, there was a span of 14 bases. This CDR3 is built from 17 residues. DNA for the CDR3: TGTGCCACCAGCAGAGATCTGGGGACTTTTGGCACAGATACGCAGTATTTT. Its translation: CATSRDLGTFGTDTQYF.

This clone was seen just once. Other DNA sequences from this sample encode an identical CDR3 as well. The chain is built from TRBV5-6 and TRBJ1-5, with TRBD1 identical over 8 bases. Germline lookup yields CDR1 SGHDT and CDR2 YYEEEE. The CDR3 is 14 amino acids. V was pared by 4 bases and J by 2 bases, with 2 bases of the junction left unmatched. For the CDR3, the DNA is TGTGCCAGCAGCCTGACAGGGGGCAATCAGCCCCAGCATTTT. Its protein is CASSLTGGNQPQHF.

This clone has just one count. CDR3 sequence (DNA): TGCGCCAGCAGCTTGGGACAGGGGGTCTTCGAGCAGTACTTC. Protein product: CASSLGQGVFEQYF. The gene calls are TRBV5-1 and TRBJ2-7; 9 bases align to TRBD1. Germline loops: CDR1 SGHRS, CDR2 YFSETQ. V lost 0 bases to trimming and J lost 6 bases; unmatched junction nucleotides: 4. This CDR3 region has 14 residues.

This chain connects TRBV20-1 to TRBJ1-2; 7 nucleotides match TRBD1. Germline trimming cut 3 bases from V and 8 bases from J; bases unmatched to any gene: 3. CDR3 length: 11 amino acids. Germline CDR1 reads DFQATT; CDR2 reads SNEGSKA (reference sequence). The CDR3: CSASQGGGYTF. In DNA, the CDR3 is TGCAGTGCTAGTCAAGGGGGCGGCTACACCTTC.

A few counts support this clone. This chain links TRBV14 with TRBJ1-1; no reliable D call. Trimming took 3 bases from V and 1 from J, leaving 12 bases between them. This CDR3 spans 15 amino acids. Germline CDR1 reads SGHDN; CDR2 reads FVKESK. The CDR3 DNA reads TGTGCCAGCAGCCAGGTGGTAGGGCCGAACACTGAAGCTTTCTTT. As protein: CASSQVVGPNTEAFF.

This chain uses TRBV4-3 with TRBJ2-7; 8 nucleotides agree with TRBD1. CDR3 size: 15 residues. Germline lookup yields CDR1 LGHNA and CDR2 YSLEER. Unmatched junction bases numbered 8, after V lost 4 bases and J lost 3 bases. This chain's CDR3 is CASSLRRQGIYEQYF. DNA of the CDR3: TGCGCCAGCAGCCTCCGACGACAGGGGATCTACGAGCAGTACTTC.

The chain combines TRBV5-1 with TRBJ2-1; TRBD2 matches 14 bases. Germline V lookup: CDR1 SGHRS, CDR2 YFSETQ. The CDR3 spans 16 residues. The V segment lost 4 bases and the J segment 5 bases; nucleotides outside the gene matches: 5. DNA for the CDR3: TGCGCCAGCAGCCCGGGACTAGCGGGAGTTCACAATGAGCAGTTCTTC. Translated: CASSPGLAGVHNEQFF.

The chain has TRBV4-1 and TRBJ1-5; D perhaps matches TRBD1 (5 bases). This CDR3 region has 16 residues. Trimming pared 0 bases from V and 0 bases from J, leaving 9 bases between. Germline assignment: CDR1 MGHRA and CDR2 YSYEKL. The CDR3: CASSQELTVSNQPQHF. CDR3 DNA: TGCGCCAGCAGCCAAGAGTTGACAGTTAGCAATCAGCCCCAGCATTTT.

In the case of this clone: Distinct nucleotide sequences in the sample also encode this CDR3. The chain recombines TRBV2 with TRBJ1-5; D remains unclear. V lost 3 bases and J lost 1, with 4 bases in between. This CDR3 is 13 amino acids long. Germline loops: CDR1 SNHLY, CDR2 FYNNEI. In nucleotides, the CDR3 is TGTGCCAGCAGTGATGGAAGCAATCAGCCCCAGCATTTT. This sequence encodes CASSDGSNQPQHF.

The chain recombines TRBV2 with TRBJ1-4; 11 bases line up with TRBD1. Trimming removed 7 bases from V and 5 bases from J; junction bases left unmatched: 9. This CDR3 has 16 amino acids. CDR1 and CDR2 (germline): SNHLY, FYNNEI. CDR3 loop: CASNRGQGERNEKLFF. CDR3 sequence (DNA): TGTGCCAGCAACCGGGGACAGGGGGAAAGGAATGAAAAACTGTTTTTT.

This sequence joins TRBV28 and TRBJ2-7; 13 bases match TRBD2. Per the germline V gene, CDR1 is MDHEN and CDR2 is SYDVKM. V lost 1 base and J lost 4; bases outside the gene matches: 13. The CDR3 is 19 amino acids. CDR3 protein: CASSLLKDEGLAGKYEQYF. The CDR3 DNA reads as TGTGCCAGCAGTTTATTAAAAGACGAGGGACTAGCGGGGAAATACGAGCAGTACTTC. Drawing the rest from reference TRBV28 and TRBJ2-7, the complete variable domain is DVKVTQSSRYLVKRTGEKVFLECVQDMDHENMFWYRQDPGLGLRLIYFSYDVKMKEKGDIPEGYSVSREKKERFSLILESASTNQTSMYLCASSLLKDEGLAGKYEQYFGPGTRLTVT.